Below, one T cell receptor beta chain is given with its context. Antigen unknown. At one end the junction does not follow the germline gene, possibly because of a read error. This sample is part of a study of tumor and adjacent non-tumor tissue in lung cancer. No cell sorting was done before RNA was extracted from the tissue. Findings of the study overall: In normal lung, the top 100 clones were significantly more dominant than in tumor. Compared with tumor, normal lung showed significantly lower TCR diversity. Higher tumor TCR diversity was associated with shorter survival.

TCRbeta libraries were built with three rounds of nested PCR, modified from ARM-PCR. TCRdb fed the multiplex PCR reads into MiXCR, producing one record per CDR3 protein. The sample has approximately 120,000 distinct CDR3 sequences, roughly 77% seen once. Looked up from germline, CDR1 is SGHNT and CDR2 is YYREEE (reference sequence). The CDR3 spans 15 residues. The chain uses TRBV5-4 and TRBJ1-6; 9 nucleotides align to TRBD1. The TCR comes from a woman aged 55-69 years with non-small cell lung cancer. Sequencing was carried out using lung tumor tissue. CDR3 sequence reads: CASRPGTGYNSPIHF. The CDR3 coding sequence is TGTGCCAGCAGACCTGGGACAGGGTATAATTCACCCATCCACTTT.